This TCR beta chain appears in the sequencing data of a study of blood T cell repertoires in COVID-19. About the research overall: The samples span acute and convalescent COVID-19 from the United States, Italy and Spain. The cDNA or gDNA used as material had been derived from T cells, B-cell-depleted T cells, or PBMCs.

Methods used by the authors: How many nucleated cells were present was estimated from reference gene primer amplification. Clones were sequenced by immunoSEQ multiplex PCR, and TCRdb holds only the in-frame ones, with some missing. The V and J calls and clone size were taken over from that table, and D and trimming were inferred from the DNA. The table has 90,000 or so clones, approximately 75% seen once. Sequenced material: peripheral blood. This TCR was sampled from a woman older than 75 with acute or convalescent COVID-19.

The CDR3 DNA sequence: TGTGCCAGCAGTTTACAGCGGGGGGGCATGGAGACCCAGTACTTC. Translating it yields CASSLQRGGMETQYF. The rearrangement joins TRBV6-5 to TRBJ2-5; 10 bases match TRBD2. There are 15 residues in the CDR3. The J segment lost 5 bases and the V segment lost 4 bases, leaving 7 bases of the junction unmatched. CDR1 MNHEY and CDR2 SVGAGI come from the germline V gene.